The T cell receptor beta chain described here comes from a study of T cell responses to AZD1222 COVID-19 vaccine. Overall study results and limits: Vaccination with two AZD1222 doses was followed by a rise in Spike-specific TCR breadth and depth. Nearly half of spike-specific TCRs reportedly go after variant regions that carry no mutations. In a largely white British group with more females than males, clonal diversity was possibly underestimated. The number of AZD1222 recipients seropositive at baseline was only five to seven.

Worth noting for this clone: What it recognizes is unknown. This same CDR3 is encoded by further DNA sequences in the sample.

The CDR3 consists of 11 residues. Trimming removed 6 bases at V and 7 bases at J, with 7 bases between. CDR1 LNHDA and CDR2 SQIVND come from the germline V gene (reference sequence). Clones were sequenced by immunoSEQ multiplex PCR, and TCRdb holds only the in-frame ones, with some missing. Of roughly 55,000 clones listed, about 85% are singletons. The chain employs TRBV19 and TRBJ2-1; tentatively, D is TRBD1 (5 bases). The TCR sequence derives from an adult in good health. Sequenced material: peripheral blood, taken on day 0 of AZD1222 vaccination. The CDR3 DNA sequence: TGTGCCAGTAGCCCAGGGAATGAGCAGTTCTTC. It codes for CASSPGNEQFF.